This is a list of T cell receptor beta chains from one sample in a study of T-cell reconstitution after alpha-beta-depleted transplantation in children. A single record per CDR3 protein comes from TCRdb applying MiXCR to the PCR reads. Here the sample spans fewer than 700,000 distinct CDR3 sequences, roughly 13% being singletons. The sample was PBMCs, mostly from graft donor cells, taken 360 days after TCRalphabeta/CD19-depleted stem cell transplant. These receptors were taken from a male patient younger than 18 who had a stem cell transplant for acute myeloid leukemia, so the T cells may come from the graft donor. CDR3s include the opening cysteine and the closing phenylalanine or tryptophan. D genes are given only for firm matches. Where a row states a size, it is once, few, many or the class of an expanded clone; other rows omit it.

size	D	V	length	J	CDR3	DNA
NA	NA	TRBV7-2	16	TRBJ2-3	CASSRLVNIITDTQYF	TGTGCCAGCAGCAGACTAGTGAACATAATCACAGATACGCAGTATTTT
NA	NA	TRBV6-1	14	TRBJ2-4	CASREEVAKNIQYF	TGTGCCAGCAGGGAAGAAGTAGCCAAAAACATTCAGTACTTC
many	NA	TRBV29-1	12	TRBJ2-7	CSVAGTAYEQYF	TGCAGCGTGGCAGGGACTGCCTACGAGCAGTACTTC
NA	NA	TRBV10-3	15	TRBJ2-7	CAISSARSVRAEQYF	TGTGCCATCAGTTCCGCCCGAAGCGTACGGGCCGAGCAGTACTTC
many	NA	TRBV4-3	16	TRBJ2-1	CASSQELQIGYNEQFF	TGCGCCAGCAGCCAAGAATTACAAATCGGGTACAATGAGCAGTTCTTC
once	TRBD2	TRBV20-1	16	TRBJ2-7	CSAPPPSSGNTYEQYF	TGCAGTGCCCCGCCCCCCTCTAGCGGTAATACCTACGAGCAGTACTTC
many	NA	TRBV28	14	TRBJ2-2	CASSSGNVPGELFF	TGTGCCAGCAGTTCGGGGAACGTGCCCGGGGAGCTGTTTTTT
many	TRBD2	TRBV5-1	15	TRBJ2-1	CASSLAGGHNNEQFF	TGCGCCAGCAGCTTAGCGGGAGGGCATAACAATGAGCAGTTCTTC
few	NA	TRBV28	16	TRBJ2-2	CASSLLMGANTGELFF	TGTGCCAGCAGTTTATTAATGGGGGCGAATACCGGGGAGCTGTTTTTT
NA	TRBD2	TRBV11-3	17	TRBJ2-1	CASSSDSLLAADNEQFF	TGTGCCAGCAGCTCAGACTCCCTACTAGCGGCGGACAATGAGCAGTTCTTC
few	NA	TRBV12-3/TRBV12-4	17	TRBJ2-5	CASSLRARGPLGWTQYF	TGTGCCAGCAGTTTACGGGCCCGGGGGCCCCTAGGATGGACCCAGTACTTC
many	NA	TRBV7-2	15	TRBJ2-1	CASSFSLSSYNEQFF	TGTGCCAGCAGCTTCTCCCTTAGCTCCTACAATGAGCAGTTCTTC
NA	TRBD1	TRBV18	18	TRBJ2-6	CASSPRDRVRSGANVLTF	TGTGCCAGCTCACCACGGGACAGGGTGCGCTCTGGGGCCAACGTCCTGACTTTC
NA	NA	TRBV6-2/TRBV6-3	14	TRBJ2-7	CASSLVDDSYEQYF	TGTGCCAGCAGCCTCGTGGATGATTCCTACGAGCAGTACTTC
NA	TRBD2	TRBV10-3	18	TRBJ2-3	CAISEDPSGSRGTDTQYF	TGTGCCATCAGTGAGGATCCTAGCGGGAGTCGGGGCACAGATACGCAGTATTTT
many	TRBD1	TRBV28	15	TRBJ2-7	CASSFQGVGSYEQYF	TGTGCCAGCAGTTTCCAGGGGGTAGGCTCCTACGAGCAGTACTTC
few	TRBD2	TRBV14	19	TRBJ2-3	CASSPGRLAGPKVTDTQYF	TGTGCCAGCAGCCCTGGTCGACTAGCGGGACCCAAGGTCACAGATACGCAGTATTTT
NA	TRBD1	TRBV29-1	13	TRBJ1-1	CSADPTGVTEAFF	TGCAGCGCAGACCCAACAGGGGTCACTGAAGCTTTCTTT
NA	TRBD1	TRBV6-5	15	TRBJ2-7	CASSYSRDRAYEQYF	TGTGCCAGCAGTTACTCTCGGGACAGGGCTTACGAGCAGTACTTC
NA	TRBD2	TRBV5-1	16	TRBJ2-7	CASSSTSGTLSYEQYF	TGCGCCAGCAGCTCCACTAGCGGTACACTCTCCTACGAGCAGTACTTC
many	TRBD2	TRBV12-3/TRBV12-4	11	TRBJ2-5	CASRGGETQYF	TGTGCCAGCAGGGGGGGGGAGACCCAGTACTTC